These 9 T cell receptor beta chains were all obtained from the same sample, sequenced in a study of regulatory T cells in long-lasting Graves disease. Described time point: newly diagnosed GD, antithyroid drugs for less than 3 months. The authors made the TCR library using RNA they extracted from PBMCs. Arm-PCR of CDR3 regions and iRepertoire HTBI primers were used to build TCR beta libraries. MiXCR was run by TCRdb on the multiplex PCR reads, yielding one entry per CDR3 protein. The table records about 400,000 distinct CDR3 sequences, around 15% of them present only once. This sample comprised peripheral blood mononuclear cells (PBMCs), obtained at new diagnosis, from a patient treated with antithyroid drugs. These receptors were taken from a female donor with Graves disease.

Ten or more counts support this clonotype. The chain couples TRBV12-3 or TRBV12-4 to TRBJ1-4; the D gene is possibly TRBD1 (5 bases). V was cut by 5 bases and J by 5 bases, with 12 bases left in between. The CDR3 spans 14 residues. CDR3: CASSPQGRNEKLFF. DNA of the CDR3: TGTGCCAGCAGTCCTCAGGGTAGGAATGAAAAACTGTTTTTT.

In its sample, this clonotype was seen many times. CDR3 coding DNA: TGTGCCAGCAGTTTAACATTTCGACGAAGAAGCTATGGCTACACCTTC. Protein: CASSLTFRRRSYGYTF. This chain links TRBV12-3 or TRBV12-4 with TRBJ1-2; unclear D gene. V lost 2 bases and J lost 4, with 17 bases in between. The CDR3 consists of 16 residues.

The genes are TRBV5-1 and TRBJ2-5; D unclear. Germline values: CDR1 SGHRS, CDR2 YFSETQ. Trimming pared 4 bases from V and 4 bases from J, leaving 17 bases between. The CDR3 loop spans 15 amino acids. In DNA form, the CDR3 reads TGCGCCAGCAGCGGCAATGGACCGGCCCCAGAGACCCAGTACTTC. As protein: CASSGNGPAPETQYF.

This clonotype occurred many times. V is TRBV19 and J is TRBJ2-1; tentatively, D is TRBD2 (5 bases). V lost 3 bases and J lost 0, with 9 bases in between. CDR3 length: 15 amino acids. Germline CDR1 reads LNHDA; CDR2 reads SQIVND (reference sequence). The CDR3 loop reads CASSMTGSSYNEQFF. CDR3 nucleotide sequence: TGTGCCAGTAGTATGACGGGGAGCTCCTACAATGAGCAGTTCTTC. Filled out from reference TRBV19 and TRBJ2-1, the complete variable domain reads DGGITQSPKYLFRKEGQNVTLSCEQNLNHDAMYWYRQDPGQGLRLIYYSQIVNDFQKGDIAEGYSVSREKKESFPLTVTSAQKNPTAFYLCASSMTGSSYNEQFFGPGTRLTVL.

This clonotype was picked up many times. The chain employs TRBV6-5 and TRBJ1-1; perhaps TRBD1 as D (6 bases). CDR1 and CDR2 (germline): MNHEY, SVGAGI. Between the trimmed V and J ends, which lost 4 bases and 1 base, there was a span of 13 bases. CDR3 size: 15 residues. As DNA, the CDR3 is TGTGCCAGCAGTTGGGGGGACATATGGAACACTGAAGCTTTCTTT. Translating gives CASSWGDIWNTEAFF.

Remarks on this clonotype: Since a far larger clone is one base different, this is likely a read error. V is TRBV11-1 and J is TRBJ2-5; D possibly uses TRBD1 or TRBD2 (5 bases each). CDR1 SGHAT and CDR2 FQDESV come from the germline V gene (reference sequence). CDR3 length: 14 amino acids. V gave up 5 bases and J gave up 5 bases, with 15 bases separating them. In DNA form, the CDR3 reads TGTGCCAGCAGCGCCGGGACCATAGGGGAGACCCAGTACTTC. Protein product: CASSAGTIGETQYF.

This chain links TRBV4-1 with TRBJ2-7; no definite D call. Per the germline V gene, CDR1 is MGHRA and CDR2 is YSYEKL. The CDR3 totals 15 residues. Trimming pared 1 base from V and 0 bases from J, leaving 10 bases between. The CDR3 loop is CASSQVYVRSYEQYF. CDR3 coding DNA: TGCGCCAGCAGCCAAGTTTACGTCCGCTCCTACGAGCAGTACTTC.

This clonotype was seen a few times. A clone one base away is much larger, so this may be a read error. This sequence joins TRBV18 and TRBJ1-1, with 8 bases identical to TRBD1. Germline CDR1 is KGHSH and CDR2 is LQKENI. The CDR3 extends over 12 amino acids. CDR3 region: CAGSGQGAEAFF. In DNA form, the CDR3 reads TGTGCCGGCTCAGGACAGGGAGCTGAAGCTTTCTTT.

This clonotype was seen many times. CDR3 bases: TGTGCCAGTAGTATAGGGAAGGGGGTGACAGGGGAAGTAGGAACTGAAGCTTTCTTT. Its protein product is CASSIGKGVTGEVGTEAFF. The chain carries TRBV19 and TRBJ1-1; TRBD1 aligns across 8 bases. CDR1 LNHDA and CDR2 SQIVND come from the germline V gene (reference sequence). The V segment lost 1 base and the J segment 5 bases; nucleotides outside the gene matches: 18. The CDR3 extends over 19 amino acids.